The sequence of this T cell receptor (beta chain) was determined in a study of graft-versus-host responses after intestinal transplantation. Overall study context: Each recipient received anti-thymocyte globulin induction, then tacrolimus and steroids for 3 to 4 years. Study results and caveats: Graft-donor T cell macrochimerism coincided with high graft-versus-host to host-versus-graft clonal ratios in allografts. Early post-transplant HvG declines tracked with peak circulating GvH clone levels.

V lost 0 bases and J 2 bases, leaving 18 bases between the germline ends. CDR1 SGDLS and CDR2 YYNGEE come from the germline V gene. The CDR3 spans 17 residues. Here immunoSEQ multiplex PCR was the method, and the copy in TCRdb shows in-frame clones only, minus some. Of about 51,000 clones listed, around 90% are singletons. A note on this clone: Its antigen is not known.

The source material was unstimulated CD4+ T cells sorted from spleen or lymph node cells, sampled before transplant. This TCR derives from a human donor who was the organ donor for an intestinal transplant. The chain couples TRBV9 to TRBJ2-7, with D possibly matching TRBD2 (6 bases). CDR3 sequence (DNA): TGTGCCAGCAGCGTAGGGGGTGGAGGGCCAGGGACCTACGAGCAGTACTTC. This sequence encodes CASSVGGGGPGTYEQYF.